This T cell receptor beta chain appears in the sequencing data of a study of T cells in tuberculosis. Study summary: Within 7 days of starting treatment, or before, PBMC were stored.

The time point is: new active TB diagnosis, blood taken before or within 7 days of starting treatment. Germline V lookup: CDR1 LGHNA, CDR2 YNFKEQ. This CDR3 region has 18 residues. Trimming removed 0 bases at V and 0 bases at J, with 16 bases between. Only one count was recorded for this clone. Using immunoSEQ multiplex PCR, the repertoire was profiled, and TCRdb retains in-frame clones only, with some absent. The sample shows tens of thousands of clones, around 94% of them seen only once. This receptor was identified in an adult with tuberculosis. The chain carries TRBV4-2 and TRBJ2-3, with a possible D match to TRBD2 (6 bases). The specimen was PBMCs, collected at tuberculosis diagnosis. For the CDR3, the DNA is TGTGCCAGCAGCCAAGATAGAGGGAGCGGGCTCAGCACAGATACGCAGTATTTT. Its protein is CASSQDRGSGLSTDTQYF.